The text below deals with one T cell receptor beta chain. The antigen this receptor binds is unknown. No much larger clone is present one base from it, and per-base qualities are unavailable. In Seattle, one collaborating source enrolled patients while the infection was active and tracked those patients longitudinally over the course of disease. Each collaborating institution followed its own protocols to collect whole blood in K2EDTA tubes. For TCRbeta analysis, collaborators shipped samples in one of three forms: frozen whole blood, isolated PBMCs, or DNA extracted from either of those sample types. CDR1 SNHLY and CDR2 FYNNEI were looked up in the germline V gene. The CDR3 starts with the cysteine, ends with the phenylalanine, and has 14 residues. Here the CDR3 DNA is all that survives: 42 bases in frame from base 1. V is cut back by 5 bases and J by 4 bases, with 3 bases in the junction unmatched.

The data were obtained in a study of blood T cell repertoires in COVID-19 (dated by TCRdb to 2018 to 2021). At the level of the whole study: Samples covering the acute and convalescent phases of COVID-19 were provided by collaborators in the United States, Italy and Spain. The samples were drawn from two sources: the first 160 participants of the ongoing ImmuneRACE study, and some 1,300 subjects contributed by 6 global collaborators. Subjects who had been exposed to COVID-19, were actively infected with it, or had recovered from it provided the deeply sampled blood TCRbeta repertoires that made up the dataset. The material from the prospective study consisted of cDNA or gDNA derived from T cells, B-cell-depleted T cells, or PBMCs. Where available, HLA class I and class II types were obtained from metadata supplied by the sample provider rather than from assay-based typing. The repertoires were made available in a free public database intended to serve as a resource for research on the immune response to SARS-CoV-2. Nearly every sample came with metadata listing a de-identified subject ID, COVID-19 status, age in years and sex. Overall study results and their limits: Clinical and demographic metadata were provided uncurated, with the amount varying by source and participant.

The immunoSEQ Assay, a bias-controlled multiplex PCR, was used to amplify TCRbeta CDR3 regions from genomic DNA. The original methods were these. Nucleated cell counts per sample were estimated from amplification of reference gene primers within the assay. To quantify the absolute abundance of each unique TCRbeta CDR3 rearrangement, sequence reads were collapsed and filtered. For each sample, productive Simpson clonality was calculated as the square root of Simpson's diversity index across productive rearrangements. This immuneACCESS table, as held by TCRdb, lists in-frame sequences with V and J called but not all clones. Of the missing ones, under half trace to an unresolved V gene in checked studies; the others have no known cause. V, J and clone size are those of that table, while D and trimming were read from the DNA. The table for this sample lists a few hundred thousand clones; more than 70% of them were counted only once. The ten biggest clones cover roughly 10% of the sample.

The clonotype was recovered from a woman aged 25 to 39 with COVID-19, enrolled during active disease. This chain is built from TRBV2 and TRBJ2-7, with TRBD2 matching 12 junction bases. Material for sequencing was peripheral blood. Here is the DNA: TGTGCCAGCAGTCGCGGACTAGCGGGGTACGAGCAGTACTTC. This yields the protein CASSRGLAGYEQYF. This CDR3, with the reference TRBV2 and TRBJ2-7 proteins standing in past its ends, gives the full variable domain EPEVTQTPSHQVTQMGQEVILRCVPISNHLYFYWYRQILGQKVEFLVSFYNNEISEKSEIFDDQFSVERPDGSNFTLKIRSTKLEDSAMYFCASSRGLAGYEQYFGPGTRLTVT.